One and the same sample provided the 14 T cell receptor beta chains below, sequenced in a study of T cells in narcolepsy. This table comes from immunoSEQ multiplex PCR, and its TCRdb copy is limited to in-frame clones, with some not included. Here the sample spans about 30,000 clones, roughly four fifths being singletons. The specimen was CD45RA- memory CD4+ T cells from PBMCs. These TCRs come from a human donor with narcolepsy.

This clone was observed a handful of times. This sequence joins TRBV7-9 and TRBJ1-3; TRBD1 aligns across 7 bases. The CDR3 is made up of 15 amino acids. Losses at the gene ends were 5 bases for V and 1 base for J; bases not matched to a gene: 5. Germline V CDR1 and CDR2: SEHNR, FQNEAQ (reference sequence). The CDR3 nucleotides read TGTGCCAGCAGCCCCGGGACAGTTTCTGGAAACACCATATATTTT. It yields the protein CASSPGTVSGNTIYF. The whole variable domain, remainder taken from reference TRBV7-9 and TRBJ1-3, is DTGVSQNPRHKITKRGQNVTFRCDPISEHNRLYWYRQTLGQGPEFLTYFQNEAQLEKSRLLSDRFSAERPKGSFSTLEIQRTEQGDSAMYLCASSPGTVSGNTIYFGEGSWLTVV.

In this sample, this clone turned up once. This sequence joins TRBV5-1 and TRBJ2-7; D not resolved. Between the trimmed V and J ends, which lost 2 bases and 4 bases, there was a span of 4 bases. The CDR3 is made up of 11 amino acids. The V gene's germline CDR1 is SGHRS and CDR2 YFSETQ. The CDR3 DNA follows: TGCGCCAGCAGCTTCGATTACGAGCAGTACTTC. Its protein product is CASSFDYEQYF.

This clone appeared a few times. V usage is TRBV5-1 and J usage is TRBJ1-2; D call uncertain. This CDR3 comprises 15 residues. Deletions cut 0 bases from V and 2 bases from J, with 11 bases between. In germline, CDR1 is SGHRS, CDR2 YFSETQ. CDR3 amino acids: CASSLELGFNYGYTF. For the CDR3, the DNA is TGCGCCAGCAGCTTGGAGCTGGGCTTCAACTATGGCTACACCTTC.

The V call is TRBV5-5, the J call TRBJ2-5; 9 bases are shared with TRBD2. The CDR3 sequence is 14 residues long. With 0 bases clipped from V and 5 bases from J, the junction kept 2 bases outside the gene matches. CDR1 and CDR2 from the germline V gene are SGHKS and YYEKEE (reference sequence). CDR3 protein: CASSLGSGSETQYF. The CDR3 bases are TGTGCCAGCAGCTTGGGTAGCGGGAGTGAGACCCAGTACTTC.

V usage is TRBV7-2 and J usage is TRBJ1-6; D perhaps matches TRBD1 (5 bases). Germline values: CDR1 SGHTA, CDR2 FQGNSA. This CDR3 contains 15 residues. Trimming stripped 1 base from V and 7 bases from J, with 11 bases between. The CDR3 DNA is TGTGCCAGCAGCTTAGAGAGGGGCTGGAATTCACCCCTCCACTTT. Translated, it gives CASSLERGWNSPLHF.

The chain joins TRBV5-1 to TRBJ1-1; the D is unclear. Trimming removed 1 base from V and 0 bases from J, with 4 bases in between. The CDR3 length is 13 residues. Looked up from germline, CDR1 is SGHRS and CDR2 is YFSETQ. DNA for the CDR3: TGCGCCAGCAGCTTGATGATGAACACTGAAGCTTTCTTT. Residues: CASSLMMNTEAFF.

This clone showed up just a few times. This rearrangement joins TRBV5-1 to TRBJ2-7, with TRBD1 identical over 10 bases. This CDR3 spans 15 amino acids. V was clipped by 2 bases and J by 3 bases; unmatched bases: 5. The germline V gene has CDR1 SGHRS and CDR2 YFSETQ. The CDR3 DNA follows: TGCGCCAGCAGCTTCACCGGGACAGGGGTCTACGAGCAGTACTTC. The encoded protein is CASSFTGTGVYEQYF. Combining the CDR3 with reference TRBV5-1 and TRBJ2-7 gives the whole variable domain KAGVTQTPRYLIKTRGQQVTLSCSPISGHRSVSWYQQTPGQGLQFLFEYFSETQRNKGNFPGRFSGRQFSNSRSEMNVSTLELGDSALYLCASSFTGTGVYEQYFGPGTRLTVT.

The V and J genes are TRBV30 and TRBJ1-1; TRBD1 might be the D (5 bases). The germline V and J ends were trimmed by 5 bases and 6 bases, with 16 bases remaining between them. The V gene's germline CDR1 is GTSNPN and CDR2 SVGIG (reference sequence). This CDR3 region has 13 residues. The CDR3, as DNA: TGTGCCTGGTTAAACCCGGGGGGGGCTGAAGCTTTCTTT. Encoded protein: CAWLNPGGAEAFF.

As concerns this clone: Within the sample, other DNA sequences also encode this same CDR3. CDR3 in amino acids: CASSLSRVNYGYTF. Here the CDR3 DNA reads TGTGCCAGCAGTTTGAGCAGGGTTAACTATGGCTACACCTTC. The chain carries TRBV28 and TRBJ1-2; D is perhaps TRBD1 (5 bases). This CDR3 has 14 amino acids. V lost 3 bases and J 1 base, leaving 9 bases between the germline ends. CDR1 MDHEN and CDR2 SYDVKM come from the germline V gene.

This sequence joins TRBV2 and TRBJ1-1; tentatively, D is TRBD1 (6 bases). With 0 bases removed from V and 10 bases from J, the gap between germline ends came to 12 bases. CDR3 size: 13 residues. In germline, CDR1 is SNHLY, CDR2 FYNNEI. CDR3 sequence (DNA): TGTGCCAGCAGTGAAGCGCAAGGGGGGCGAGCTTTCTTT. Its protein is CASSEAQGGRAFF.

This clone has a handful of counts. The rearrangement links TRBV19 to TRBJ1-2; D remains unclear. The length of the CDR3 is 12 residues. Trimming pared 4 bases from V and 6 bases from J, leaving 9 bases between. From germline, CDR1 is LNHDA and CDR2 SQIVND (reference sequence). CDR3 sequence: CASSTSFDGYTF. The CDR3 coding sequence is TGTGCCAGTAGTACAAGCTTCGATGGCTACACCTTC.

Here the CDR3 DNA reads TGTGCCAGCAGTCCGAAGACGCGGGGGGCGTTCTTC. The encoded protein is CASSPKTRGAFF. V and J are TRBV28 and TRBJ2-1; 8 positions match TRBD2. Germline V gene sequence: CDR1 MDHEN, CDR2 SYDVKM. The length of the CDR3 is 12 residues. J was trimmed by 15 bases and V by 5 bases; bases with no gene match: 9.

This chain uses TRBV6-1 with TRBJ2-1; D might be TRBD1 (6 bases). The germline V and J ends were trimmed by 3 bases and 2 bases, with 11 bases remaining between them. From germline, CDR1 is MNHNS and CDR2 SASEGT. The CDR3 totals 15 residues. CDR3 sequence reads: CASSELDRTYNEQFF. The CDR3 coding sequence is TGTGCCAGCAGTGAGCTGGACAGAACCTACAATGAGCAGTTCTTC.

The chain couples TRBV5-6 to TRBJ2-5, with D maybe TRBD2 (6 bases). The tail of the sequence fits TRBJ2-7 better, so the J call may be wrong. CDR1 and CDR2 (germline): SGHDT, YYEEEE. CDR3 length: 14 residues. The CDR3 is CASSGGTGAYEQYF. In DNA, the CDR3 is TGTGCCAGCAGCGGGGGGACTGGGGCCTACGAGCAGTACTTC.